The clone carrying this TCR beta chain was observed at least ten times. This sample is part of a study of regulatory T cells in long-lasting Graves disease. Time point indicated: newly diagnosed GD, antithyroid drugs for less than 3 months. The TCR library was made from RNA extracted from PBMCs. V lost 4 bases, J lost 5 bases, and 11 bases lay in between. This CDR3 spans 13 amino acids. Germline V gene data show CDR1 as SGHNT and CDR2 as YENEEA. Arm-PCR of CDR3 regions and iRepertoire HTBI primers were the basis on which TCR beta libraries were built. Via MiXCR, TCRdb re-called the multiplex PCR reads, giving one row per CDR3 protein. The repertoire consists of almost 450,000 distinct CDR3 sequences, with over 15% occurring once and the leading ten covering about 10%. The same data also went into a second study, on T cells in Graves' hyperthyroidism and ophthalmopathy.

This TCR was recovered from a woman aged 25 to 45 with Graves disease. Specimen: peripheral blood mononuclear cells (PBMCs), collected at new diagnosis, from a patient treated with antithyroid drugs. The gene calls are TRBV11-3 and TRBJ1-1; a possible D gene is TRBD1 (5 bases). CDR3 coding DNA: TGTGCCAGCAGCTCGGGACGATCAACTGAAGCTTTCTTT. Translating it yields CASSSGRSTEAFF. The full variable domain, with the rest looked up from reference TRBV11-3 and TRBJ1-1, is EAGVVQSPRYKIIEKKQPVAFWCNPISGHNTLYWYLQNLGQGPELLIRYENEEAVDDSQLPKDRFSAERLKGVDSTLKIQPAELGDSAVYLCASSSGRSTEAFFGQGTRLTVV.